This T cell receptor (beta chain) was identified in a study of T cells after posttransplantation cyclophosphamide. On the day of bone marrow donation, the related graft donor provided peripheral blood. Data came from immunoSEQ multiplex PCR; TCRdb stores just in-frame clones and leaves some out. The sample was found to contain about 36,000 clones, and every one recurs. This clone has a handful of counts. Its specificity is unknown. Study results and caveats: Skin or GI-infiltrating T cells shared few TRB sequences with blood. Donor-recipient repertoire similarity was low at 1-2 months, rising over year one.

Germline trimming cut 10 bases from V and 4 bases from J; bases unmatched to any gene: 10. Germline values: CDR1 MDHEN, CDR2 SYDVKM. The CDR3 extends over 14 amino acids. The sequencing input was PBMCs. This receptor was taken from a girl aged 5-17 years in good health, CMV-negative, and a related stem cell transplant donor. The V gene is TRBV28, the J gene TRBJ1-1; TRBD1 agrees at 9 bases. In DNA form, the CDR3 reads TGTGCCACCAAACTCCTGACAGGGGGCACTGAAGCTTTCTTT. Translation: CATKLLTGGTEAFF. The whole variable domain, remainder taken from reference TRBV28 and TRBJ1-1, is DVKVTQSSRYLVKRTGEKVFLECVQDMDHENMFWYRQDPGLGLRLIYFSYDVKMKEKGDIPEGYSVSREKKERFSLILESASTNQTSMYLCATKLLTGGTEAFFGQGTRLTVV.